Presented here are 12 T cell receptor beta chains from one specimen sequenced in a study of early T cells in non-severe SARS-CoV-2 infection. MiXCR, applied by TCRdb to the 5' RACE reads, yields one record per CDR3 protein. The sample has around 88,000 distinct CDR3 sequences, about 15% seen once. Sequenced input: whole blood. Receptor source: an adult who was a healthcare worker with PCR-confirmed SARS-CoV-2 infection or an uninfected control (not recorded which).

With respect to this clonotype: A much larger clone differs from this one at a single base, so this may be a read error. CDR3 residues: CSVEGALYTEAFF. The CDR3 DNA is TGCAGCGTTGAAGGGGCATTGTACACTGAAGCTTTCTTT. The rearrangement joins TRBV29-1 to TRBJ1-1; the D is unclear. From germline, CDR1 is SQVTM and CDR2 ANQGSEA. V dropped 1 base and J dropped 3 bases, with 9 bases sitting between them. This CDR3 comprises 13 residues.

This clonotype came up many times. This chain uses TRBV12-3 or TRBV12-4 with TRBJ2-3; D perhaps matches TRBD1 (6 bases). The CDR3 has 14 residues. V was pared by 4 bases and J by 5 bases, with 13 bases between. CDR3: CASSSLTGKDTQYF. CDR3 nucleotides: TGTGCCAGCAGTTCACTCACAGGGAAAGATACGCAGTATTTT.

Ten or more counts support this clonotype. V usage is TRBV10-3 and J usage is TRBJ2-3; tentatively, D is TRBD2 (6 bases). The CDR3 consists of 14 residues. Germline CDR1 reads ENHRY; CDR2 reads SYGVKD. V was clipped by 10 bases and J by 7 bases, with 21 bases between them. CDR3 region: CATQLGEARYTQYF. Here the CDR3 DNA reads TGTGCCACCCAGTTGGGGGAGGCCAGGTATACGCAGTATTTT.

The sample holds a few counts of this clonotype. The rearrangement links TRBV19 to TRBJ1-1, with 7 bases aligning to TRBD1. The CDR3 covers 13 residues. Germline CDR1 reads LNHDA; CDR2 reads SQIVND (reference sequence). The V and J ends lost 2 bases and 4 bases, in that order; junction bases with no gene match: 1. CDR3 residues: CASSIQGGTEAFF. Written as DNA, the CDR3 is TGTGCCAGTAGTATACAGGGGGGCACTGAAGCTTTCTTT.

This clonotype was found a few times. The CDR3: CASSSDRGRTVYEQYF. The CDR3 DNA reads TGTGCCAGCAGCAGCGACAGGGGGCGAACCGTCTACGAGCAGTACTTC. The J gene is TRBJ2-7, the V gene TRBV7-6; 10 bases align to TRBD1. The V gene's germline CDR1 is SGHVS and CDR2 FNYEAQ. V was pared by 5 bases and J by 3 bases, with 10 bases of the junction left unmatched. The CDR3 length is 16 residues. The whole variable domain, filled in from reference TRBV7-6 and TRBJ2-7, reads GAGVSQSPRYKVTKRGQDVALRCDPISGHVSLYWYRQALGQGPEFLTYFNYEAQQDKSGLPNDRFSAERPEGSISTLTIQRTEQRDSAMYRCASSSDRGRTVYEQYFGPGTRLTVT.

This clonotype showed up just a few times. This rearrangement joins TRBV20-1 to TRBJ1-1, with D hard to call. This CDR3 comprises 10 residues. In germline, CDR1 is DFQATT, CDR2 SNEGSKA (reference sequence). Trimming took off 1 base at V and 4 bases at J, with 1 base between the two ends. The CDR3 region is CSARATEAFF. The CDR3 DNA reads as TGCAGTGCTAGAGCCACTGAAGCTTTCTTT.

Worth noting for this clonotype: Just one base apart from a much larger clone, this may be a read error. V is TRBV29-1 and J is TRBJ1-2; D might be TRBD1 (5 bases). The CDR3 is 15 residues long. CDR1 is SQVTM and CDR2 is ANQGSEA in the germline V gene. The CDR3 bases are TGCAGCGTTGAGCACGCGGGGCACCCTAACTATGACTACACCTTC. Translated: CSVEHAGHPNYDYTF. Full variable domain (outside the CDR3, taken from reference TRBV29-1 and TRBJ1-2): SAVISQKPSRDICQRGTSLTIQCQVDSQVTMMFWYRQQPGQSLTLIATANQGSEATYESGFVIDKFPISRPNLTFSTLTVSNMSPEDSSIYLCSVEHAGHPNYDYTFGSGTRLTVV.

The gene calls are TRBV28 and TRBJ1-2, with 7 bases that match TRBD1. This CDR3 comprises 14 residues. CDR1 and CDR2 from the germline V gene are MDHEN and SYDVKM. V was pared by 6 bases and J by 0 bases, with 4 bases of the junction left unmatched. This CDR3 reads CASRRDSTNYGYTF. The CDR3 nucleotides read TGTGCCAGCAGGCGGGACAGCACTAACTATGGCTACACCTTC.

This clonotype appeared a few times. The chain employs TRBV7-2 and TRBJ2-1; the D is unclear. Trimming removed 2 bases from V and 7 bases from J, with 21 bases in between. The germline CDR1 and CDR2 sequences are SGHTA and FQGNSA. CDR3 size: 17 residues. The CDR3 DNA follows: TGTGCCAGCAGCTTAAGGTTTGTCGTTACCCCTGGAAATGAGCAGTTCTTC. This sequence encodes CASSLRFVVTPGNEQFF.

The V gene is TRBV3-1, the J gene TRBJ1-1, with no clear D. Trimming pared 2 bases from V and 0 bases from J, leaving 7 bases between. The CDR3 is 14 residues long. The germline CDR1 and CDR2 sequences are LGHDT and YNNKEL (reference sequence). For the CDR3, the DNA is TGTGCCAGCAGCCAATCAGGATTGAACACTGAAGCTTTCTTT. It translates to CASSQSGLNTEAFF.

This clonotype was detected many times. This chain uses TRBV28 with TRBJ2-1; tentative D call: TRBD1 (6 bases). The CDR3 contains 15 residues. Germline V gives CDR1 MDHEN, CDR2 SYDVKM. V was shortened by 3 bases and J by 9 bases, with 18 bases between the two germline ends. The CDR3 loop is CASSFSGTSIGEQFF. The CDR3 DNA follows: TGTGCCAGCAGTTTTTCCGGGACATCGATTGGTGAGCAGTTCTTC.

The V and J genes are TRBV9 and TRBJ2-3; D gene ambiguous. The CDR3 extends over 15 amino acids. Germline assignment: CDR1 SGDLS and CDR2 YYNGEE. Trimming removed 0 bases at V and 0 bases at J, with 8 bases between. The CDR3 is CASSVAATSTDTQYF. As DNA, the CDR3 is TGTGCCAGCAGCGTAGCGGCCACTAGCACAGATACGCAGTATTTT.